This passage covers 18 T cell receptor beta chains from one sample sequenced in a study of CXCR3-negative and CXCR3-positive naive CD8 T cells. cDNA libraries for TRB were generated by 5' RACE incorporating UMI labels. TCRdb re-called the 5' RACE reads, yielding one record per CDR3 amino acid sequence without DNA. With 100,000 to 150,000 distinct CDR3 sequences in the sample, the ten largest clones hold approximately 0.46%. What was sequenced was naive CXCR3- CD8+ T cells from blood. The subset was: CD45RO-CCR7+CD27+CD95- naive CD8+ T cells lacking CXCR3 (TNR3-). The receptor source for this set is a human donor in good health. Some clones in this sample may be carry-over from other donors' samples.

V gene TRBV5-4 combines with J gene TRBJ2-2; no DNA is available, so the TRBD2 call from TCRdb remains unchecked. Germline-derived CDR1 and CDR2 are SGHNT and YYREEE (reference sequence). The CDR3 sequence is 16 residues long. The CDR3 here is CASSSGLADFTGELFF.

The chain recombines TRBV5-1 with TRBJ1-6; TCRdb returns TRBD1, unconfirmable since there is no DNA. The CDR3 runs to 17 residues. CDR1 and CDR2 from the germline V gene are SGHRS and YFSETQ. CDR3 residues: CASSPGTGGFRNSPLHF.

The rearrangement links TRBV28 to TRBJ2-2. The CDR3 is made up of 12 amino acids. Germline CDR1 reads MDHEN; CDR2 reads SYDVKM. This chain's CDR3 is CASPPRTGELFF.

The V and J genes are TRBV14 and TRBJ2-3. Germline CDR1 and CDR2: SGHDN and FVKESK. CDR3 length equals 13 residues. This CDR3 reads CASSQQSTDTQYF.

The rearrangement joins TRBV4-3 to TRBJ2-1; checking the TCRdb D call of TRBD2 is not possible without DNA. The CDR3 spans 15 residues. CDR1 and CDR2 from the germline V gene are LGHNA and YSLEER. Here the CDR3 reads CASSQGLAGLNEQFF.

The rearrangement links TRBV10-3 to TRBJ1-5. Germline CDR1 and CDR2: ENHRY and SYGVKD. The CDR3 loop spans 14 amino acids. The CDR3 sequence: CAISDGSVYQPQHF.

The V gene is TRBV2, the J gene TRBJ1-1; there is no DNA to check the TCRdb D call of TRBD1. Germline V gene lookup returns CDR1 SNHLY and CDR2 FYNNEI. The CDR3 has 15 residues. The CDR3 protein is CASSEAPTGFTEAFF.

The chain carries TRBV7-6 and TRBJ1-5; TCRdb returns TRBD1, unconfirmable since there is no DNA. CDR3 length: 14 residues. CDR1 and CDR2 (germline): SGHVS, FNYEAQ. CDR3: CASSLDRGGQPQHF. The full variable domain, rest sourced from reference TRBV7-6 and TRBJ1-5, is GAGVSQSPRYKVTKRGQDVALRCDPISGHVSLYWYRQALGQGPEFLTYFNYEAQQDKSGLPNDRFSAERPEGSISTLTIQRTEQRDSAMYRCASSLDRGGQPQHFGDGTRLSIL.

The rearrangement uses TRBV27 and TRBJ2-7; TCRdb's D gene call, TRBD1, goes unchecked for lack of DNA. There are 16 residues in the CDR3. Germline-derived CDR1 and CDR2 are MNHEY and SMNVEV (reference sequence). CDR3 region: CASSLSPGQLSYEQYF.

The V gene is TRBV11-3, the J gene TRBJ2-1. Germline V gene data show CDR1 as SGHNT and CDR2 as YENEEA. The CDR3 loop spans 15 amino acids. CDR3 protein: CASSDDRDSYNEQFF.

The chain couples TRBV15 to TRBJ2-7; the D call from TCRdb, TRBD1, cannot be confirmed without DNA. CDR1 and CDR2 (germline): LNHNV, YYDKDF (reference sequence). The CDR3 runs to 15 residues. CDR3 sequence reads: CATSIAGTGSYEQYF.

The chain recombines TRBV29-1 with TRBJ2-5; the D call from TCRdb, TRBD2, cannot be confirmed without DNA. The CDR3 extends over 15 amino acids. Per the germline V gene, CDR1 is SQVTM and CDR2 is ANQGSEA. The chain's CDR3 is CSVAGGTDFQETQYF.

The chain combines TRBV7-6 with TRBJ1-1; TCRdb outputs TRBD1, but without DNA this stays unchecked. In germline, CDR1 is SGHVS, CDR2 FNYEAQ. The CDR3 spans 15 residues. The CDR3 sequence: CASSSHQGMNTEAFF.

The V call is TRBV9, the J call TRBJ2-7. Germline loops: CDR1 SGDLS, CDR2 YYNGEE. The CDR3 extends over 15 amino acids. The CDR3 region is CASSVGSDRSYEQYF.

The chain uses TRBV4-3 and TRBJ2-7; TCRdb's D call of TRBD1 is untestable without DNA. CDR1 is LGHNA and CDR2 is YSLEER in the germline V gene. The CDR3 length is 16 residues. CDR3 sequence reads: CASSPLGKDGTYEQYF.

The chain is built from TRBV30 and TRBJ1-2. CDR3 length: 12 amino acids. In germline, CDR1 is GTSNPN, CDR2 SVGIG (reference sequence). The CDR3 here is CAWTYGLDGYTF.

The chain joins TRBV12-3 or TRBV12-4 to TRBJ2-5; TCRdb selects TRBD2, and the lack of DNA leaves this call unchecked. The CDR3 has 14 amino acids. CDR3 loop: CASSWGLAKKTQYF.

The rearrangement uses TRBV15 and TRBJ2-1. CDR3 length equals 15 residues. Germline CDR1 is LNHNV and CDR2 is YYDKDF (reference sequence). The CDR3 loop is CATSREGSPYNEQFF.